These 20 T cell receptor beta chains originate from one sample sequenced in a study of early T cells in non-severe SARS-CoV-2 infection. Using its own MiXCR run on the 5' RACE reads, TCRdb lists one record per CDR3 protein. The data hold more than 55,000 distinct CDR3 sequences, with approximately 9% observed a single time. Sequenced material: whole blood. The receptor set was obtained from an adult who was a healthcare worker with PCR-confirmed SARS-CoV-2 infection or an uninfected control (not recorded which).

This clonotype is medium-sized in the sample. The chain uses TRBV5-5 and TRBJ2-3; D is perhaps TRBD2 (5 bases). Looked up from germline, CDR1 is SGHKS and CDR2 is YYEKEE (reference sequence). The CDR3 covers 12 residues. Trimming left V 4 bases short and J 5 bases short, with 8 bases between. The chain's CDR3 is CASSKAVDTQYF. The CDR3 DNA reads as TGTGCCAGCAGCAAAGCGGTAGATACGCAGTATTTT.

There are a few counts of this clonotype. This sequence joins TRBV14 and TRBJ2-7; D is uncertain. This CDR3 is built from 13 residues. Germline-derived CDR1 and CDR2 are SGHDN and FVKESK. The V end was cut by 4 bases, the J end by 1 base, with 8 bases between. In DNA, the CDR3 is TGTGCCAGCAGCCCACGCCTATCCTACGAGCAGTACTTC. Its protein is CASSPRLSYEQYF.

This clonotype was seen at least ten times. Written as DNA, the CDR3 is TGTGCCACCAGTCCCCAGGGGACCGGGGAGCTGTTTTTT. This gives the protein CATSPQGTGELFF. The chain employs TRBV24-1 and TRBJ2-2, with D tentatively TRBD1 (6 bases). The CDR3 runs to 13 residues. Germline CDR1 and CDR2: KGHDR and SFDVKD. Trimming took 6 bases from V and 5 from J, leaving 9 bases between them.

In this sample, this clonotype turned up many times. This chain uses TRBV5-4 with TRBJ2-3; D is unresolved. V lost 3 bases, J lost 2 bases, and 16 bases lay in between. Germline-derived CDR1 and CDR2 are SGHNT and YYREEE (reference sequence). The CDR3 is 16 amino acids. The DNA for the CDR3 is TGTGCCAGCAGCTCCAAGGTCCCCGGTTACACAGATACGCAGTATTTT. Translated, it gives CASSSKVPGYTDTQYF.

This clonotype was found a few times. The chain recombines TRBV29-1 with TRBJ2-5; 9 bases map to TRBD2. From germline, CDR1 is SQVTM and CDR2 ANQGSEA. The CDR3 sequence is 12 residues long. V shed 6 bases, J shed 7 bases, and the junction held 6 bases outside the gene matches. CDR3: CSVVSGGRTQYF. The CDR3 DNA reads TGCAGCGTCGTTAGCGGGGGACGGACCCAGTACTTC.

The chain couples TRBV20-1 to TRBJ2-1, with TRBD2 matching 15 bases. CDR1 is DFQATT, CDR2 SNEGSKA, per germline (reference sequence). This CDR3 region has 15 residues. Trimming took 6 bases from V and 8 from J; bases not matched to a gene: 8. The CDR3 DNA follows: TGCAGTGCAGACTTGGGACTAGCGGGAGGTTATGAGCAGTTCTTC. It translates to CSADLGLAGGYEQFF.

This clonotype was counted many times. This chain links TRBV7-3 with TRBJ2-2, with a tentative D call TRBD2 (8 bases). The germline CDR1 and CDR2 sequences are SGHTA and FQGTGA. The CDR3 covers 17 residues. Trimming left V 5 bases short and J 7 bases short, with 23 bases between. The CDR3 bases are TGTGCCAGCAGCCCAAGGGGGCGGGGACTAGGTCTCGGGGAGCTGTTTTTT. It specifies CASSPRGRGLGLGELFF.

The genes are TRBV29-1 and TRBJ2-6, with 7 nucleotides matching TRBD1. The germline V gene has CDR1 SQVTM and CDR2 ANQGSEA. With 6 bases clipped from V and 0 bases from J, the junction kept 2 bases outside the gene matches. CDR3 length equals 14 residues. This CDR3 is CSVGTASGANVLTF. The CDR3 DNA sequence: TGCAGCGTCGGGACAGCCTCTGGGGCCAACGTCCTGACTTTC.

By sample share, this clonotype is medium-sized. The CDR3 is CASSQIRQGGVEQFF. In nucleotides, the CDR3 is TGTGCCAGCAGCCAGATCCGACAGGGCGGGGTAGAGCAGTTCTTC. The chain has TRBV6-5 and TRBJ2-1; D perhaps matches TRBD1 (7 bases). Germline V gene lookup returns CDR1 MNHEY and CDR2 SVGAGI. The CDR3 has 15 residues. Trimming removed 6 bases at V and 10 bases at J, with 22 bases between.

The CDR3 loop reads CASSQGAYNQPQHF. The DNA of the CDR3 is TGTGCCAGCAGTCAGGGGGCGTACAATCAGCCCCAGCATTTT. The chain has TRBV12-3 or TRBV12-4 and TRBJ1-5; 8 bases are a match to TRBD1. Losses at the gene ends were 5 bases for V and 3 bases for J; bases not matched to a gene: 3. The CDR3 length is 14 residues.

This clonotype was seen repeatedly, ten times or more. The missing conserved phenylalanine or tryptophan at the end of this CDR3 makes a read error likely. It is unclear where the CDR3 begins or ends on the DNA, so no DNA is shown, and the CDR3 is as TCRdb lists it. V gene TRBV29-1 combines with J gene TRBJ1-1; the table's D gene call, TRBD1, was not cross checked with the DNA. Termini included, the CDR3 measures 8 amino acids. Germline V CDR1 and CDR2: SQVTM, ANQGSEA. The CDR3 sequence: CSVDGMHR.

This clonotype was observed a handful of times. V gene TRBV29-1 combines with J gene TRBJ1-4; no firm D call. Germline V gene lookup returns CDR1 SQVTM and CDR2 ANQGSEA. This CDR3 spans 13 amino acids. The V gene lost 5 bases and the J gene lost 7 bases, with 14 bases spanning the gap. Written as DNA, the CDR3 is TGCAGCGTTCTAGTCCTCGCAGCTGAAAAACTGTTTTTT. Translation: CSVLVLAAEKLFF.

The chain joins TRBV14 to TRBJ2-2, with no clear D. CDR3 length: 13 residues. V lost 3 bases and J lost 4, with 6 bases in between. Per germline, CDR1 SGHDN and CDR2 FVKESK. CDR3: CASSHLVTGELFF. As DNA, the CDR3 is TGTGCCAGCAGCCATTTGGTCACCGGGGAGCTGTTTTTT.

This clonotype was counted once. The chain carries TRBV6-6 and TRBJ2-1, with 13 nucleotides matching TRBD2. The CDR3 totals 16 residues. Per the germline V gene, CDR1 is MNHNY and CDR2 is SVGAGI (reference sequence). The V segment lost 0 bases and the J segment 5 bases; nucleotides outside the gene matches: 1. The CDR3 loop reads CASSYSGLAGDNEQFF. CDR3 coding DNA: TGTGCCAGCAGTTACTCCGGACTAGCGGGGGACAATGAGCAGTTCTTC.

This clonotype was counted once. The chain couples TRBV7-2 to TRBJ2-7, with 11 bases that match TRBD2. V shed 3 bases and J 3 bases; nucleotides not matched to a gene: 1. The CDR3 contains 14 residues. The germline V gene has CDR1 SGHTA and CDR2 FQGNSA. CDR3 nucleotide sequence: TGTGCCAGCAGCTTGGGACTAGCGGTCTACGAGCAGTACTTC. Translating it yields CASSLGLAVYEQYF.

The chain carries TRBV29-1 and TRBJ2-3, with 7 positions matching TRBD2. V trimming: 0 bases; J trimming: 6 bases; junction bases outside the gene matches: 9. CDR3 length equals 15 residues. The V gene's germline CDR1 is SQVTM and CDR2 ANQGSEA. The CDR3 protein is CSVEDIPGGDDTQYF. The CDR3 coding sequence is TGCAGCGTTGAAGACATACCGGGAGGTGATGATACGCAGTATTTT.

This clonotype was found a few times. The CDR3 here is CASSRGASTDTQYF. For the CDR3, the DNA is TGTGCCAGCAGTAGGGGCGCGAGCACAGATACGCAGTATTTT. This chain links TRBV28 with TRBJ2-3; maybe TRBD1 (5 bases). CDR3 length: 14 residues. Germline assignment: CDR1 MDHEN and CDR2 SYDVKM. Trimming removed 5 bases at V and 0 bases at J, with 9 bases between.

This clonotype was counted at least ten times. The V and J genes are TRBV20-1 and TRBJ1-1, with unresolved D. V shed 6 bases and J shed 3 bases, with 17 bases lying between them. Germline V lookup: CDR1 DFQATT, CDR2 SNEGSKA (reference sequence). CDR3 length: 14 amino acids. The CDR3 protein is CSAKGTHRDTEAFF. The CDR3 nucleotides read TGCAGTGCCAAGGGTACTCATAGGGACACTGAAGCTTTCTTT.

This clonotype occurred many times. The chain combines TRBV28 with TRBJ1-2, with D uncertain. The CDR3 runs 16 residues. V gave up 3 bases and J gave up 2 bases, with 16 bases separating them. Germline lookup yields CDR1 MDHEN and CDR2 SYDVKM. This chain's CDR3 is CASSLPESTLNYGYTF. The CDR3 bases are TGTGCCAGCAGTTTGCCGGAGTCGACCTTGAACTATGGCTACACCTTC.

V gene TRBV30 combines with J gene TRBJ1-1; D is unresolved. Germline V gives CDR1 GTSNPN, CDR2 SVGIG (reference sequence). The CDR3 loop spans 13 amino acids. Trimming left V 0 bases short and J 5 bases short, with 10 bases between. Here the CDR3 reads CAWSVPPETEAFF. The CDR3 DNA reads TGTGCCTGGAGTGTCCCCCCCGAGACTGAAGCTTTCTTT.